The T cell receptor beta chain under discussion was sequenced for a study of blood T cells in healthy people across ages. Whole-study findings and limits: Long-lived donors exceeded aged donors in naive CD4+ cells and diversity. Roughly linear age-related decline in beta diversity appeared, significant by age around 38.

Trimming removed 7 bases from V and 6 bases from J, with 10 bases in between. The germline V gene encodes CDR1 SGHTA and CDR2 FQGNSA. CDR3 length: 12 amino acids. Concerning this clonotype itself: Its antigen is not identified.

The use of a sample-barcoded 5' primer and a J-beta primer mix characterized a second PCR of about 6 to 12 cycles. TCRdb re-derived calls from the 5' RACE reads in MiXCR, one entry per CDR3 protein. The table lists 700,000 to 1,000,000 distinct CDR3 sequences, roughly 44% of them singletons. No fewer than 6 million PBMCs went into each sample. Material for sequencing was blood. This rearrangement joins TRBV7-2 to TRBJ2-1; TRBD1 is a possible D gene (6 bases). The source is a man aged 55 to 69 in good health. The CDR3 is CASTTGFNEQFF. The CDR3 coding sequence is TGTGCCAGCACAACAGGGTTCAATGAGCAGTTCTTC.